The rows below give T cell receptor beta chains drawn from one sample of a study of technical replicates of blood from a handful of donors. TCRdb's copy holds only in-frame clones and misses some; the assay was immunoSEQ multiplex PCR. The repertoire holds approximately 79,000 clones, with around 97% as singletons. Sequenced input: T cells isolated from PBMCs. All receptors come from a human donor in good health. Each CDR3 is given with its conserved first and last residue. D genes are given only for firm matches. Clone sizes are given selectively: once, few, many, or a class where the clone is expanded.

V gene	J gene	clone size	D gene	CDR3 protein	CDR3 DNA
TRBV28	TRBJ2-7	.	.	CASIAGITYEQYF	TGTGCCAGCATTGCAGGGATCACCTACGAGCAGTACTTC
TRBV6-4	TRBJ2-2	.	TRBD1	CASSDGTGNTGELFF	TGTGCCAGCAGTGACGGGACAGGGAACACCGGGGAGCTGTTTTTT
TRBV5-8	TRBJ1-2	.	TRBD1	CASSLGGTGGYGYTF	TGTGCCAGCAGCTTGGGGGGCACAGGGGGCTATGGCTACACCTTC
TRBV19	TRBJ2-7	.	TRBD2	CASRSGTTYEQYF	TGTGCCAGTAGATCAGGGACTACCTACGAGCAGTACTTC
TRBV4-1	TRBJ2-1	.	TRBD2	CASSQRTSGRPGNEQFF	TGCGCCAGCAGCCAGCGGACTAGCGGGAGACCTGGCAATGAGCAGTTCTTC
TRBV27	TRBJ1-2	.	.	CASGGRINYGYTF	TGTGCCAGCGGGGGCCGGATAAACTATGGCTACACCTTC
TRBV11-2	TRBJ2-1	.	TRBD2	CASSSGTSSYNEQFF	TGTGCCAGCAGCTCGGGGACTAGCTCCTACAATGAGCAGTTCTTC
TRBV9	TRBJ2-1	.	.	CASSSRSSYNEQFF	TGTGCCAGCAGCTCCCGGAGCTCCTACAATGAGCAGTTCTTC
TRBV29-1	TRBJ1-1	.	.	CSVEDPVNTEAFF	TGCAGCGTTGAAGATCCGGTTAACACTGAAGCTTTCTTT
TRBV6-5	TRBJ2-5	.	TRBD1	CASSYDRGWETQYF	TGTGCCAGCAGTTACGACAGGGGGTGGGAGACCCAGTACTTC
TRBV9	TRBJ1-3	.	.	CASNPGSSGNTIYF	TGTGCCAGCAACCCGGGTAGCTCTGGAAACACCATATATTTT
TRBV30	TRBJ2-2	.	.	CAWRLGARNTGELFF	TGTGCCTGGAGGCTGGGGGCGCGGAACACCGGGGAGCTGTTTTTT
TRBV6-1	TRBJ2-7	.	.	CASSEAALSYEQYF	TGTGCCAGCAGTGAAGCAGCCCTCTCCTACGAGCAGTACTTC
TRBV4-3	TRBJ1-2	.	TRBD1	CASSQDMQDRVSGYTF	TGCGCCAGCAGCCAAGATATGCAGGACAGGGTGTCGGGCTACACCTTC
TRBV6-5	TRBJ2-4	.	TRBD1	CASSYDRGRTQYF	TGTGCCAGCAGTTACGACAGGGGGCGGACTCAGTACTTC
TRBV19	TRBJ2-7	.	TRBD1	CASSPGTGVFHEQYF	TGTGCCAGTAGTCCCGGGACAGGGGTATTCCACGAGCAGTACTTC
TRBV7-9	TRBJ1-1	.	.	CASSLMGRNTEAFF	TGTGCCAGCAGCTTAATGGGCAGGAACACTGAAGCTTTCTTT
TRBV25-1	TRBJ2-2	once	TRBD2	CASRAALAGGHTGELFF	TGTGCCAGCAGGGCGGCGCTAGCGGGAGGTCACACCGGGGAGCTGTTTTTT
TRBV9	TRBJ2-7	.	TRBD2	CASSQGLAGSYEQYF	TGTGCCAGCAGCCAGGGACTAGCGGGTTCCTACGAGCAGTACTTC
TRBV15	TRBJ2-1	.	.	CATSRAGASNEQFF	TGTGCCACCAGCAGAGCGGGAGCTTCCAATGAGCAGTTCTTC
TRBV6-5	TRBJ2-7	.	.	CASSRRGSGEQYF	TGTGCCAGCAGTCGTAGGGGTTCAGGCGAGCAGTACTTC
TRBV7-8	TRBJ2-4	.	.	CASSLEGVMPSKNIQYF	TGTGCCAGCAGCTTAGAGGGGGTTATGCCATCCAAAAACATTCAGTACTTC
TRBV6-4	TRBJ2-1	.	TRBD2	CASSSQRERYNEQFF	TGTGCCAGCAGCTCCCAGCGGGAGCGATACAATGAGCAGTTCTTC
TRBV9	TRBJ1-1	.	TRBD1	CASSVLGTGGFTEAFF	TGTGCCAGCAGCGTTCTAGGGACAGGGGGTTTCACTGAAGCTTTCTTT
TRBV28	TRBJ2-2	.	TRBD2	CASGLAGEHTGELFF	TGTGCCAGCGGGCTAGCGGGAGAGCACACCGGGGAGCTGTTTTTT
TRBV29-1	TRBJ1-1	.	.	CSVQSRLSQFGAFF	TGCAGCGTTCAATCCAGGCTATCGCAATTTGGAGCTTTCTTT
TRBV27	TRBJ1-1	.	TRBD1	CASSPSRGRGGEAFF	TGTGCCAGCAGTCCTTCCAGGGGGCGCGGCGGTGAAGCTTTCTTT
TRBV6-5	TRBJ2-7	.	.	CASSLGAPSYEQYF	TGTGCCAGCAGTTTGGGGGCGCCCAGCTACGAGCAGTACTTC
TRBV9	TRBJ2-3	.	.	CASSVVVGSRDTQYF	TGTGCCAGCAGCGTAGTAGTCGGGAGTAGGGATACGCAGTATTTT
TRBV5-1	TRBJ2-1	.	TRBD2	CASNLAGGNEQFF	TGCGCCAGCAACCTAGCGGGAGGAAATGAGCAGTTCTTC
TRBV5-4	TRBJ2-5	.	TRBD2	CASSLGVKRGGKIETQYF	TGTGCCAGCAGCTTGGGGGTCAAGCGGGGCGGGAAAATAGAGACCCAGTACTTC
TRBV9	TRBJ2-1	once	.	CASSVGGLTEQFF	TGTGCCAGCAGCGTCGGGGGTCTTACGGAGCAGTTCTTC
TRBV5-1	TRBJ2-5	.	.	CASSLSGEGTQYF	TGCGCCAGCAGCTTGTCAGGGGAGGGGACCCAGTACTTC
TRBV4-3	TRBJ1-5	.	TRBD1	CASSPRGGQPQHF	TGCGCCAGCAGCCCGAGAGGGGGCCAGCCCCAGCATTTT
TRBV13	TRBJ2-7	.	.	CASSLGQAGGTGYEQYF	TGTGCCAGCAGCTTAGGCCAGGCTGGAGGTACGGGCTACGAGCAGTACTTC
TRBV30	TRBJ1-2	.	TRBD1	CALGQGFYGYTF	TGTGCTCTGGGACAGGGCTTCTATGGCTACACCTTC
TRBV19	TRBJ2-7	.	TRBD2	CASSSPGLVGEQYF	TGTGCCAGTAGCTCTCCGGGACTAGTGGGGGAGCAGTACTTC
TRBV2	TRBJ1-3	.	.	CASSVSRTTGNTIYF	TGTGCCAGCAGTGTAAGTAGGACAACTGGAAACACCATATATTTT
TRBV19	TRBJ1-1	.	TRBD1	CASDRGNTEAFF	TGTGCCAGTGACAGGGGGAACACTGAAGCTTTCTTT
TRBV2	TRBJ2-1	.	.	CASSRADGNEQFF	TGTGCCAGCAGCAGGGCTGATGGGAATGAGCAGTTCTTC
TRBV10-3	TRBJ2-7	.	.	CAISDFPKQYF	TGTGCCATCAGTGATTTCCCCAAGCAGTACTTC
TRBV29-1	TRBJ2-3	.	.	CSEAGSSTDTQYF	TGCAGTGAGGCGGGATCCTCCACAGATACGCAGTATTTT
TRBV28	TRBJ1-2	.	.	CASSLFSKGPANYGYTF	TGTGCCAGCAGTTTGTTCAGTAAGGGGCCTGCTAACTATGGCTACACCTTC
TRBV10-1	TRBJ2-1	.	.	CASAIGYSYNEQFF	TGCGCCAGCGCGATCGGGTACTCCTACAATGAGCAGTTCTTC
TRBV2	TRBJ1-2	.	TRBD1	CASSELSFGTGVYGYTF	TGTGCCAGCAGTGAATTGTCATTTGGGACAGGGGTCTATGGCTACACCTTC
TRBV6-5	TRBJ1-4	once	.	CASRRNEKLFF	TGTGCCAGCAGGCGTAATGAAAAACTGTTTTTT
TRBV9	TRBJ2-7	.	TRBD1	CASSQTIVESGTGAVSSYEQYF	TGTGCCAGCAGCCAAACTATCGTCGAATCCGGGACAGGGGCCGTTAGCTCCTACGAGCAGTACTTC
TRBV18	TRBJ1-1	.	.	CASSPANTGEAFF	TGTGCCAGCTCACCAGCTAACACAGGGGAAGCTTTCTTT
TRBV21-1	TRBJ1-1	.	.	CASSSQGAMNTEAFF	TGTGCCAGCAGCTCCCAGGGGGCCATGAACACTGAAGCTTTCTTT
TRBV7-2	TRBJ2-1	.	.	CASSLRTGRNEQFF	TGTGCCAGCAGCCTCCGGACGGGGAGGAATGAGCAGTTCTTC
TRBV5-7	TRBJ2-5	once	.	CASSLLPVQETQYF	TGTGCCAGCAGCTTGTTGCCAGTACAAGAGACCCAGTACTTC
TRBV28	TRBJ2-7	.	TRBD2	CASSSEDEREGGEQYF	TGTGCCAGCAGTTCGGAAGATGAGCGGGAGGGCGGCGAGCAGTACTTC
TRBV4-1	TRBJ2-1	.	.	CASSHRTGSSYNEQFF	TGCGCCAGCAGCCACAGGACCGGGAGTTCCTACAATGAGCAGTTCTTC